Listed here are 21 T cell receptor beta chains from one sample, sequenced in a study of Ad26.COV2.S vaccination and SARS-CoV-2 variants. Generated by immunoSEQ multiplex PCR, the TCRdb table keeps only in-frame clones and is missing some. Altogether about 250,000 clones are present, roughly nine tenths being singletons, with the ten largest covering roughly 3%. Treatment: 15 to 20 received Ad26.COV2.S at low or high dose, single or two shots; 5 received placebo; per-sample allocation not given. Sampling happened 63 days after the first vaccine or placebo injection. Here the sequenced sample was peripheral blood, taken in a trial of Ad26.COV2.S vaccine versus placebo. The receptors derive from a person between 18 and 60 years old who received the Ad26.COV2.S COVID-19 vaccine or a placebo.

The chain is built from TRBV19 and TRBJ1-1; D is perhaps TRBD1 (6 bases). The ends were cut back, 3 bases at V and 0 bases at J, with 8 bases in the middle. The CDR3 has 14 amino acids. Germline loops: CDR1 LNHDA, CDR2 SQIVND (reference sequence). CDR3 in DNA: TGTGCCAGTAGTATGGGACATTTGAACACTGAAGCTTTCTTT. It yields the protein CASSMGHLNTEAFF.

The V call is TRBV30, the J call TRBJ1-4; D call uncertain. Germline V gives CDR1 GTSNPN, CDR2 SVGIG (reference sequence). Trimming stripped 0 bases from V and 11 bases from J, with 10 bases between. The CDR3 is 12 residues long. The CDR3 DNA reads TGTGCCTGGAGTGTAGGTGGGAGGAAACTGTTTTTT. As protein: CAWSVGGRKLFF.

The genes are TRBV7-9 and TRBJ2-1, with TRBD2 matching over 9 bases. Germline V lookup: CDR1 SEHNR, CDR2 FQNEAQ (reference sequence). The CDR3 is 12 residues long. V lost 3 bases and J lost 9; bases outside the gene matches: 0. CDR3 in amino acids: CASSFSGGEQFF. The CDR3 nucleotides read TGTGCCAGCAGCTTTAGCGGGGGTGAGCAGTTCTTC.

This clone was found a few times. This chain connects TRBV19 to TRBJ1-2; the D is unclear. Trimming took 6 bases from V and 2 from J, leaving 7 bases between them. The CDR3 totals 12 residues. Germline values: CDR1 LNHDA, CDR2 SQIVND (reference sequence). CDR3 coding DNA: TGTGCCAGTAGAAGGAACAACTATGGCTACACCTTC. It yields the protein CASRRNNYGYTF.

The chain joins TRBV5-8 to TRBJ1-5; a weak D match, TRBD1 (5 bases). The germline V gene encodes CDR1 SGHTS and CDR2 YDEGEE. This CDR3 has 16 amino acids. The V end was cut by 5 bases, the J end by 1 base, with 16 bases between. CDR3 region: CASREAGSGSNQPQHF. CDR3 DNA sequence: TGTGCCAGCAGGGAGGCAGGGAGCGGGAGCAATCAGCCCCAGCATTTT.

DNA for the CDR3: TGTGCCAGCGGGACAACGGTTCAGTTCTTC. It specifies CASGTTVQFF. V gene TRBV7-2 combines with J gene TRBJ2-1; possibly TRBD1 for D (6 bases). The ends were cut back, 8 bases at V and 13 bases at J, with 12 bases in the middle. The CDR3 length is 10 residues. Germline V gene data show CDR1 as SGHTA and CDR2 as FQGNSA. Based on the CDR3 plus reference TRBV7-2 and TRBJ2-1, the full variable domain is GAGVSQSPSNKVTEKGKDVELRCDPISGHTALYWYRQSLGQGLEFLIYFQGNSAPDKSGLPSDRFSAERTGGSVSTLTIQRTQQEDSAVYLCASGTTVQFFGPGTRLTVL.

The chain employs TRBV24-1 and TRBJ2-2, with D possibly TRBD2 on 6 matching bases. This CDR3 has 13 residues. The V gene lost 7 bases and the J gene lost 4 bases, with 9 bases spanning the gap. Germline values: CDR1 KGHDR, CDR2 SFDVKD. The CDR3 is CATRLASTGELFF. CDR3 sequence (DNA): TGTGCCACCAGACTAGCTAGCACCGGGGAGCTGTTTTTT.

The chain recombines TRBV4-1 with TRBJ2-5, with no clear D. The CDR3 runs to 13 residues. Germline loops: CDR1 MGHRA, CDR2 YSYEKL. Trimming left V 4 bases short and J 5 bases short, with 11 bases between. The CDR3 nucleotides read TGCGCCAGCAGCCCCCTTGGGCTTGAGACCCAGTACTTC. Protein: CASSPLGLETQYF.

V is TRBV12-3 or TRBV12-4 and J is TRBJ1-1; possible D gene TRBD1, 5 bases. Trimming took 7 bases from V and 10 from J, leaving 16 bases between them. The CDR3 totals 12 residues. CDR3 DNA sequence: TGTGCCAGCACGTTCTCGGGGGACGGAGCTTTCTTT. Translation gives CASTFSGDGAFF.

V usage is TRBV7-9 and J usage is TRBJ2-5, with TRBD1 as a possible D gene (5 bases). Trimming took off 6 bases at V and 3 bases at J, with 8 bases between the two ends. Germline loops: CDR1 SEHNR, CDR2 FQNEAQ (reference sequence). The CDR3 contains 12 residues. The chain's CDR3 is CASSPGKETQYF. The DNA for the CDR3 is TGTGCCAGCAGTCCAGGGAAAGAGACCCAGTACTTC. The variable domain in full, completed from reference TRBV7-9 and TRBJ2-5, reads DTGVSQNPRHKITKRGQNVTFRCDPISEHNRLYWYRQTLGQGPEFLTYFQNEAQLEKSRLLSDRFSAERPKGSFSTLEIQRTEQGDSAMYLCASSPGKETQYFGPGTRLLVL.

Written as DNA, the CDR3 is TGCGCCAGCAGCCAAGAGGGCTTCGGGTCCAACACTGAAGCTTTCTTT. It translates to CASSQEGFGSNTEAFF. The V call is TRBV4-3, the J call TRBJ1-1; D unresolved. Trimming removed 0 bases from V and 2 bases from J, with 13 bases in between. The CDR3 is made up of 16 amino acids. Germline CDR1 and CDR2: LGHNA and YSLEER.

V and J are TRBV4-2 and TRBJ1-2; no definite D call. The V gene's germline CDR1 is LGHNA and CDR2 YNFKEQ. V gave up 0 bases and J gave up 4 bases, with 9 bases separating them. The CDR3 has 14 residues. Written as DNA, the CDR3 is TGTGCCAGCAGCCAAGAGAATTCCATCTATGGCTACACCTTC. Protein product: CASSQENSIYGYTF.

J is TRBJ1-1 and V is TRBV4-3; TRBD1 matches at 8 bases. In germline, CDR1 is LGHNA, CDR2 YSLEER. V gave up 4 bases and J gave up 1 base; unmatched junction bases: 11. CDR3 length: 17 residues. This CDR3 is CASSPSRTGLTNTEAFF. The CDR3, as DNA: TGCGCCAGCAGCCCCTCTAGGACAGGGTTGACGAACACTGAAGCTTTCTTT.

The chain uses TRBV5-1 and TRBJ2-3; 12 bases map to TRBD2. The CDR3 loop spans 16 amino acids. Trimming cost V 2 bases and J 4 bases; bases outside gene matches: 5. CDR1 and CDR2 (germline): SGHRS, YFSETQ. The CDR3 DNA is TGCGCCAGCAGCTTTGGCCTAGCGGGGGGGCCAGATACGCAGTATTTT. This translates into CASSFGLAGGPDTQYF.

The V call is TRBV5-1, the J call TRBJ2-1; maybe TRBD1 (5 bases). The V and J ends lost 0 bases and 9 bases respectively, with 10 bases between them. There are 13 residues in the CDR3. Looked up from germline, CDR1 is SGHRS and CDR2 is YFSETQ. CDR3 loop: CASSLEGAPEQFF. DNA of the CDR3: TGCGCCAGCAGCTTGGAAGGGGCCCCTGAGCAGTTCTTC.

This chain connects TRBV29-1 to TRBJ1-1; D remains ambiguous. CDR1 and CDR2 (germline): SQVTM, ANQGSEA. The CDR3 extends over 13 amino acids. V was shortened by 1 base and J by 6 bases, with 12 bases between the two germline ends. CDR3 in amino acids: CSVEAREASEAFF. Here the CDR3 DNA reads TGCAGCGTTGAAGCACGGGAAGCCTCTGAAGCTTTCTTT. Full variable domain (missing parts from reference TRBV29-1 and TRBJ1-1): SAVISQKPSRDICQRGTSLTIQCQVDSQVTMMFWYRQQPGQSLTLIATANQGSEATYESGFVIDKFPISRPNLTFSTLTVSNMSPEDSSIYLCSVEAREASEAFFGQGTRLTVV.

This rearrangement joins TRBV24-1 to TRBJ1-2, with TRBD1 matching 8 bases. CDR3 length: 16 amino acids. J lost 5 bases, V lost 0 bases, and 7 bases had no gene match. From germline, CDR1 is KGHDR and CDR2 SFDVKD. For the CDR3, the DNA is TGTGCCACCAGTGATTTGAGCAGGGGGCAGTGGTATGGCTACACCTTC. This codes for CATSDLSRGQWYGYTF.

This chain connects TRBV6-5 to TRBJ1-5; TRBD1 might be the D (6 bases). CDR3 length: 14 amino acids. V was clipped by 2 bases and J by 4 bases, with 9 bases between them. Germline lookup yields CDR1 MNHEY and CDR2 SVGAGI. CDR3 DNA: TGTGCCAGCAGTTACGCCAGGGGTAATCAGCCCCAGCATTTT. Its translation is CASSYARGNQPQHF.

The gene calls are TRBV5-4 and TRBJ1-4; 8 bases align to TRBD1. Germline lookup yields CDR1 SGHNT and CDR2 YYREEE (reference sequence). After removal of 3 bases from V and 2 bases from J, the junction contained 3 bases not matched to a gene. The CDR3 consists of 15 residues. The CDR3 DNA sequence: TGTGCCAGCAGCTCACGACAGGGGACTAATGAAAAACTGTTTTTT. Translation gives CASSSRQGTNEKLFF.

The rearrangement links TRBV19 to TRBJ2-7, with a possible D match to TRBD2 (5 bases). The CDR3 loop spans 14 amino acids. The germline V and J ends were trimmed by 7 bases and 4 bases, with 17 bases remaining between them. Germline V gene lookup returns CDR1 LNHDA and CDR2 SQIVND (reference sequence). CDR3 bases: TGTGCCAGTATGGTCTCGCCGAGGGCTTACGAGCAGTACTTC. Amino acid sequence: CASMVSPRAYEQYF. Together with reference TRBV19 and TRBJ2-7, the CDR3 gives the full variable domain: DGGITQSPKYLFRKEGQNVTLSCEQNLNHDAMYWYRQDPGQGLRLIYYSQIVNDFQKGDIAEGYSVSREKKESFPLTVTSAQKNPTAFYLCASMVSPRAYEQYFGPGTRLTVT.

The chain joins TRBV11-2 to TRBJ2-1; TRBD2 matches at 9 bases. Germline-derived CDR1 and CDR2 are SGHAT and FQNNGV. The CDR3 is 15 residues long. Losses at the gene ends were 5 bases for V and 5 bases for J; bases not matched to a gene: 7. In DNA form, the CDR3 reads TGTGCCAGCAGCGAAAGACCTAGCGGGAACAATGAGCAGTTCTTC. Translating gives CASSERPSGNNEQFF.